The rows below give T cell receptor beta chains drawn from one sample of a study of graft-versus-host responses after intestinal transplantation. Sequenced by immunoSEQ multiplex PCR; TCRdb stores in-frame clones only, minus some. The data contain 40,000 to 55,000 clones, 90% to 95% of them singletons. Specimen: PBMCs, collected 524 days after transplant. These receptors all stem from a human patient who received an intestinal transplant, so some T cells may come from the graft donor. CDR3s include the opening cysteine and the closing phenylalanine or tryptophan. A D gene is named only where the DNA matches it firmly. Size values are once, few and many counts, or a class for expanded clones, and some rows have none.

cdr3_nt: TGTGCCAGCAGTTTAGGAGTTGGAAGCTCCTATAATTCACCCCTCCACTTT
cdr3_aa: CASSLGVGSSYNSPLHF
d_call: -
clone_size: -
v_call: TRBV27
j_call: TRBJ1-6

cdr3_nt: TGTGCCAGCAGTGGTAGAAGGAGCGGGGTTTTCCGAAATGAGCAGTTCTTC
cdr3_aa: CASSGRRSGVFRNEQFF
d_call: TRBD2
clone_size: -
v_call: TRBV25-1
j_call: TRBJ2-1

cdr3_nt: TGTGCCACCAGCAGAGATCTCCAGGCCCCGGCCTACGAGCAGTACTTC
cdr3_aa: CATSRDLQAPAYEQYF
d_call: -
clone_size: -
v_call: TRBV15
j_call: TRBJ2-7

cdr3_nt: TGTGCCACCAGCAGAGAGGCCCACGGGATCGACGAGCAGTACTTC
cdr3_aa: CATSREAHGIDEQYF
d_call: -
clone_size: -
v_call: TRBV15
j_call: TRBJ2-7

cdr3_nt: TGCGCCAGCAGTGACGGCAGGGGCTACGAGCAGTACTTC
cdr3_aa: CASSDGRGYEQYF
d_call: -
clone_size: -
v_call: TRBV10-1
j_call: TRBJ2-7

cdr3_nt: TGTGCCAGCAGCTCCACCTATGGCTACACCTTC
cdr3_aa: CASSSTYGYTF
d_call: -
clone_size: -
v_call: TRBV7-9
j_call: TRBJ1-2

cdr3_nt: TGCAGTGCCTGGGCCGCAGATACGCAGTATTTT
cdr3_aa: CSAWAADTQYF
d_call: -
clone_size: -
v_call: TRBV20-1
j_call: TRBJ2-3

cdr3_nt: TGCGCCAGCAGCCAAGGAAGGACCTCTGGGGCCAACGTCCTGACTTTC
cdr3_aa: CASSQGRTSGANVLTF
d_call: -
clone_size: once
v_call: TRBV4-1
j_call: TRBJ2-6

cdr3_nt: TGTGCCAGCAGCCCCCGGGGCCAACGGCGCTACGAGCAGTACTTC
cdr3_aa: CASSPRGQRRYEQYF
d_call: -
clone_size: once
v_call: TRBV9
j_call: TRBJ2-7

cdr3_nt: TGTGCCAGTTCCAGAGAGGGAGGACCACGCCGGGGTGCCGAAGCTTTCTTT
cdr3_aa: CASSREGGPRRGAEAFF
d_call: -
clone_size: -
v_call: TRBV19
j_call: TRBJ1-1

cdr3_nt: TGTGCCAGTAGTATCAACGTGGGAGAACAAGAGACCCAGTACTTC
cdr3_aa: CASSINVGEQETQYF
d_call: -
clone_size: -
v_call: TRBV19
j_call: TRBJ2-5

cdr3_nt: TGTGCCAGCAGCTCAGCCGGTGGTAGCGGGTACGAGCAGTACTTC
cdr3_aa: CASSSAGGSGYEQYF
d_call: TRBD2
clone_size: -
v_call: TRBV5-3
j_call: TRBJ2-7

cdr3_nt: TGTGCCAGTTCCTACATCGGGGAGACCCAGTACTTC
cdr3_aa: CASSYIGETQYF
d_call: -
clone_size: once
v_call: TRBV2
j_call: TRBJ2-5

cdr3_nt: TGTGCCAGCAGTTACAACTTAGGGGCCGAGCAGTACTTC
cdr3_aa: CASSYNLGAEQYF
d_call: -
clone_size: -
v_call: TRBV6-5
j_call: TRBJ2-7

cdr3_nt: TGTGCCAGCAGAATTCAGGGAGGGAATCAGCCCCAGCATTTT
cdr3_aa: CASRIQGGNQPQHF
d_call: -
clone_size: -
v_call: TRBV28
j_call: TRBJ1-5

cdr3_nt: TGTGCCAGCAGTACACAGGGGGCGGCTCAGCCCCAGCATTTT
cdr3_aa: CASSTQGAAQPQHF
d_call: TRBD1
clone_size: -
v_call: TRBV27
j_call: TRBJ1-5

cdr3_nt: TGTGCCAGTAGTATTCAAGCGAATACGCAGTATTTT
cdr3_aa: CASSIQANTQYF
d_call: -
clone_size: -
v_call: TRBV19
j_call: TRBJ2-3

cdr3_nt: TGTGCCAGCAGCCAGTTGTACAGGGGGGTTAGAGTTGAGCAGTTCTTC
cdr3_aa: CASSQLYRGVRVEQFF
d_call: TRBD1
clone_size: -
v_call: TRBV14
j_call: TRBJ2-1

cdr3_nt: TGTGCCAGCAGTTATAATCCCGGACAGAGTTTATCAACTAATGAAAAACTGTTTTTT
cdr3_aa: CASSYNPGQSLSTNEKLFF
d_call: -
clone_size: -
v_call: TRBV28
j_call: TRBJ1-4

cdr3_nt: TGTGCCAGCAGTTTTAGCGCTAGCGGCTACGAGCAGTACTTC
cdr3_aa: CASSFSASGYEQYF
d_call: TRBD2
clone_size: -
v_call: TRBV28
j_call: TRBJ2-7

cdr3_nt: TGCGCCAGCAGCTTGGTACAGGGCTACGAGCAGTACTTC
cdr3_aa: CASSLVQGYEQYF
d_call: -
clone_size: once
v_call: TRBV5-1
j_call: TRBJ2-7

cdr3_nt: TGTGCCAGCAGCTTAGGCACCTACGAGCAGTACTTC
cdr3_aa: CASSLGTYEQYF
d_call: -
clone_size: -
v_call: TRBV7-9
j_call: TRBJ2-7

cdr3_nt: TGTGCCAGCAGTTTAAGGCCGAGAGCAGGGGCCAGCTCCTACGAGCAGTACTTC
cdr3_aa: CASSLRPRAGASSYEQYF
d_call: -
clone_size: -
v_call: TRBV27
j_call: TRBJ2-7

cdr3_nt: TGCGCCAGCAGCTTGGCAGGGAATAATCAGCCCCAGCATTTT
cdr3_aa: CASSLAGNNQPQHF
d_call: -
clone_size: -
v_call: TRBV5-1
j_call: TRBJ1-5

cdr3_nt: TGTGCCTGGAGGGCGGGGGGAGACGTTGGCTACACCTTC
cdr3_aa: CAWRAGGDVGYTF
d_call: -
clone_size: once
v_call: TRBV30
j_call: TRBJ1-2

cdr3_nt: TGCGCCAGCAGTGACTACAACCGCGAGCAGTACTTC
cdr3_aa: CASSDYNREQYF
d_call: -
clone_size: once
v_call: TRBV10-2
j_call: TRBJ2-7

cdr3_nt: TGTGCCACCGTGACACCTTACGAGCAGTACTTC
cdr3_aa: CATVTPYEQYF
d_call: -
clone_size: few
v_call: TRBV28
j_call: TRBJ2-7

cdr3_nt: TGTGCCACCAGCAGCGGGACTAGTCGCTACGAGCAGTACTTC
cdr3_aa: CATSSGTSRYEQYF
d_call: TRBD2
clone_size: -
v_call: TRBV15
j_call: TRBJ2-7

cdr3_nt: TGTGCCAGCACCGGGGCAGGTAAGACTGAGCAGTTCTTC
cdr3_aa: CASTGAGKTEQFF
d_call: -
clone_size: once
v_call: TRBV21-1
j_call: TRBJ2-1

cdr3_nt: TGTGCCAGCAGCCAGGGTGTAGGGGGTTATGGCTACACCTTC
cdr3_aa: CASSQGVGGYGYTF
d_call: -
clone_size: -
v_call: TRBV7-3
j_call: TRBJ1-2

cdr3_nt: TGTGCCAGCAGCTTTAGCGGGAGCTCTGGAAACACCATATATTTT
cdr3_aa: CASSFSGSSGNTIYF
d_call: -
clone_size: -
v_call: TRBV7-2
j_call: TRBJ1-3

cdr3_nt: TGTGCCAGCAGCCCGACTAGTAATCAGCAGTACTTC
cdr3_aa: CASSPTSNQQYF
d_call: -
clone_size: -
v_call: TRBV7-9
j_call: TRBJ2-7

cdr3_nt: TGCGCCAGCAGACAAGAACCCCAGCGGAACACCGGGGAGCTGTTTTTT
cdr3_aa: CASRQEPQRNTGELFF
d_call: -
clone_size: -
v_call: TRBV4-1
j_call: TRBJ2-2

cdr3_nt: TGTGCCAGTAGTATAGGGGACAGGGGCCCGGGGAGCAATCAGCCCCAGCATTTT
cdr3_aa: CASSIGDRGPGSNQPQHF
d_call: TRBD1
clone_size: -
v_call: TRBV19
j_call: TRBJ1-5

cdr3_nt: TGTGCCAGCAGCTCCACGGGAAGATACGAGCAGTACTTC
cdr3_aa: CASSSTGRYEQYF
d_call: -
clone_size: -
v_call: TRBV11-1
j_call: TRBJ2-7